The next 3 T cell receptor beta chains were all read from a single sample in a study of blood T cell repertoires in COVID-19. Here immunoSEQ multiplex PCR was the method, and the copy in TCRdb shows in-frame clones only, minus some. This sample has roughly 400,000 clones, with about 88% found just once. Input material: PBMCs or T cells enriched from blood (not recorded which). The receptors here all came from a woman younger than 30 who had been exposed to COVID-19.

The gene calls are TRBV7-7 and TRBJ2-2; 12 bases are a match to TRBD2. V lost 5 bases and J lost 7; bases outside the gene matches: 11. CDR1 is SSHAT and CDR2 is FNYEAQ in the germline V gene (reference sequence). The CDR3 extends over 17 amino acids. CDR3 amino acids: CASSPGLAGNSGGELFF. The CDR3 DNA reads TGTGCCAGCAGCCCAGGACTAGCGGGAAACTCTGGCGGGGAGCTGTTTTTT.

This sequence joins TRBV7-9 and TRBJ2-1, with TRBD2 matching over 9 bases. The CDR3 runs to 15 residues. The V gene's germline CDR1 is SEHNR and CDR2 FQNEAQ (reference sequence). The J segment lost 16 bases and the V segment lost 5 bases, leaving 18 bases of the junction unmatched. The CDR3 loop is CASSLDPGLASPVFF. In nucleotides, the CDR3 is TGTGCCAGCAGCCTGGACCCGGGACTAGCTTCCCCCGTCTTCTTC.

The genes are TRBV7-8 and TRBJ2-1; 7 bases fit TRBD1. This CDR3 comprises 16 residues. Germline V lookup: CDR1 SGHVS, CDR2 FQNEAQ. J lost 0 bases, V lost 4 bases, and 6 bases had no gene match. The DNA of the CDR3 is TGTGCCAGCAGCTCTACGGACAGGAGCTCCTACAATGAGCAGTTCTTC. It specifies CASSSTDRSSYNEQFF.